These T cell receptor beta chains were read from a single sample in a study of blood T cell repertoires in COVID-19. TCRdb keeps only in-frame clones here, not all; method: immunoSEQ multiplex PCR. The sample shows approximately 150,000 clones, about 90% of them seen only once. The specimen sequenced was PBMCs or T cells enriched from blood (not recorded which). Source of these receptors: a human donor with acute COVID-19. The donor label of this sample is uncertain. CDR3s include the opening cysteine and the closing phenylalanine or tryptophan. The D gene is left open where the match is weak. Where a row states a size, it is once, few, many or the class of an expanded clone; other rows omit it.

clone size	J gene	V gene	D gene	CDR3 protein	CDR3 DNA
NA	TRBJ1-2	TRBV9	TRBD1	CASSVLTGGSQGYTF	TGTGCCAGCAGCGTTCTAACAGGGGGCTCTCAGGGCTACACCTTC
NA	TRBJ2-3	TRBV7-2	TRBD1	CASSFWDREKTDTQYF	TGTGCCAGCAGCTTCTGGGACAGGGAGAAAACAGATACGCAGTATTTT
NA	TRBJ2-7	TRBV5-6	NA	CASSLGARQYWSYEQYF	TGTGCCAGCAGCTTGGGAGCCCGACAGTACTGGTCCTACGAGCAGTACTTC
few	TRBJ2-5	TRBV9	TRBD1	CASSVAATGGPQETQYF	TGTGCCAGCAGCGTAGCGGCGACAGGGGGACCCCAAGAGACCCAGTACTTC
once	TRBJ2-7	TRBV4-3	NA	CASSQVTGMYEQYF	TGCGCCAGCAGCCAAGTAACAGGGATGTACGAGCAGTACTTC
NA	TRBJ1-1	TRBV13	NA	CASSPRGNTEAFF	TGTGCCAGCAGCCCCCGGGGGAACACTGAAGCTTTCTTT
few	TRBJ2-2	TRBV4-1	NA	CASSQGTSTGELFF	TGCGCCAGCAGCCAAGGGACTTCCACCGGGGAGCTGTTTTTT
NA	TRBJ1-3	TRBV30	NA	CAWGAGSRSGNTIYF	TGTGCCTGGGGCGCTGGGAGCAGATCTGGAAACACCATATATTTT
NA	TRBJ2-5	TRBV5-6	NA	CASSPEGGEETQYF	TGTGCCAGCAGCCCCGAGGGGGGGGAAGAGACCCAGTACTTC
NA	TRBJ2-7	TRBV11-2	TRBD2	CASSLAGGGPYEQYF	TGTGCCAGCAGCTTAGCCGGGGGGGGGCCCTACGAGCAGTACTTC
NA	TRBJ2-3	TRBV19	NA	CASSSGALTEGTDTQYF	TGTGCCAGTAGTAGCGGGGCCTTAACCGAGGGGACAGATACGCAGTATTTT
NA	TRBJ2-7	TRBV14	NA	CASSHGTVYEQYF	TGTGCCAGCAGCCACGGGACTGTATACGAGCAGTACTTC
NA	TRBJ1-4	TRBV7-9	NA	CASSQVSGNRLFF	TGTGCCAGCAGTCAAGTATCGGGGAATCGACTGTTTTTT
NA	TRBJ1-2	TRBV19	TRBD1	CASSLGQSFYGYTF	TGTGCCAGTAGTTTGGGACAGTCATTCTATGGCTACACCTTC
NA	TRBJ2-1	TRBV5-1	TRBD2	CASRSGGSSYNEQFF	TGCGCCAGCAGATCGGGGGGGAGTTCTTACAATGAGCAGTTCTTC
few	TRBJ1-5	TRBV28	NA	CASSWGDQPQHF	TGTGCCAGCAGTTGGGGGGATCAGCCCCAGCATTTT
NA	TRBJ2-7	TRBV19	TRBD1	CASSKTGSDEQYF	TGTGCCAGTAGTAAGACAGGGAGCGACGAGCAGTACTTC
NA	TRBJ2-7	TRBV12-2	NA	CASRLELVGAESYEQYF	TGTGCAAGTCGCTTAGAGTTGGTGGGGGCCGAGTCCTACGAGCAGTACTTC
NA	TRBJ2-6	TRBV19	NA	CASSTRQLSSGANVLTF	TGTGCCAGTAGTACCCGACAGCTGAGCTCTGGGGCCAACGTCCTGACTTTC
NA	TRBJ2-2	TRBV6-2/TRBV6-3	TRBD2	CASSWTSGGTGELFF	TGTGCCAGCAGCTGGACTAGTGGGGGCACCGGGGAGCTGTTTTTT
NA	TRBJ1-1	TRBV29-1	NA	CSVSSGKAEAFF	TGCAGCGTGTCCTCGGGGAAGGCTGAAGCTTTCTTT
NA	TRBJ2-1	TRBV5-6	NA	CASSFVGGEDYNEQFF	TGTGCCAGCAGCTTTGTAGGAGGGGAGGACTACAATGAGCAGTTCTTC
NA	TRBJ2-5	TRBV20-1	TRBD1	CSASQGAQETQYF	TGCAGTGCTAGTCAGGGGGCTCAAGAGACCCAGTACTTC
NA	TRBJ1-3	TRBV9	NA	CASSIHSGEAGNTIYF	TGTGCCAGCAGCATTCACAGCGGCGAGGCTGGAAACACCATATATTTT
NA	TRBJ1-6	TRBV4-3	NA	CASSQDVLGDSPLHF	TGCGCCAGCAGCCAAGATGTGCTAGGGGATTCACCCCTCCACTTT
NA	TRBJ2-5	TRBV7-9	NA	CASSLKWAGDRRYQETQYF	TGTGCCAGCAGCTTAAAGTGGGCCGGCGACAGGCGGTACCAAGAGACCCAGTACTTC
NA	TRBJ1-4	TRBV2	NA	CASRAGSTNEKLFF	TGTGCCAGCAGGGCGGGATCGACTAATGAAAAACTGTTTTTT